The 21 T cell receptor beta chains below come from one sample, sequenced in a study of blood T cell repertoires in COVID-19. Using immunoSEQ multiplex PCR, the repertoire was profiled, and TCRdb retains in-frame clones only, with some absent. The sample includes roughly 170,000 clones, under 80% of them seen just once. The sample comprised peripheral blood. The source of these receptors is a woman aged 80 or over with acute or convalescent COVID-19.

The CDR3 coding sequence is TGTGCCAGCAGCCAAGGGACAGGGAGATCTAACTATGGCTACACCTTC. Its translation: CASSQGTGRSNYGYTF. The J gene is TRBJ1-2, the V gene TRBV4-2; 8 bases agree with TRBD1. This CDR3 has 16 residues. V was clipped by 1 base and J by 0 bases; unmatched bases: 4. From germline, CDR1 is LGHNA and CDR2 YNFKEQ.

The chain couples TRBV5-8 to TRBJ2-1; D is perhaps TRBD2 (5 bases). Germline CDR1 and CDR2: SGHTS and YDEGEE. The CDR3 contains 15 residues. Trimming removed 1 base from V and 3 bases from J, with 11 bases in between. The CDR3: CASSLFQRSYNEQFF. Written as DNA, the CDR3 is TGTGCCAGCAGCTTGTTTCAGCGGAGCTACAATGAGCAGTTCTTC.

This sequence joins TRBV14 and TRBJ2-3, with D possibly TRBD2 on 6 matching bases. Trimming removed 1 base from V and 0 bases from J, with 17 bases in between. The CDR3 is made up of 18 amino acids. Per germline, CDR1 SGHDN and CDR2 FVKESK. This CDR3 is CASSQVAGSSRSTDTQYF. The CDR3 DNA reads TGTGCCAGCAGCCAAGTTGCCGGGAGCTCGCGTAGCACAGATACGCAGTATTTT.

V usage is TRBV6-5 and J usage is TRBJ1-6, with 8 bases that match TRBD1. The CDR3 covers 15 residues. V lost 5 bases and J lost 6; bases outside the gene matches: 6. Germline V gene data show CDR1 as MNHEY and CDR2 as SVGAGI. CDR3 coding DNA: TGTGCCAGCAGTCCTCGGACAGGGAGTAATTCACCCCTCCACTTT. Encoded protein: CASSPRTGSNSPLHF.

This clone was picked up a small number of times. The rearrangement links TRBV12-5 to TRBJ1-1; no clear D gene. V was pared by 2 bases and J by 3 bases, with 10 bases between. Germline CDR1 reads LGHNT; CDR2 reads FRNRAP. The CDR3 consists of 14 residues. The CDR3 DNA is TGTGCTAGTGGTTTGTACCCCCGGGACACTGAAGCTTTCTTT. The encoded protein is CASGLYPRDTEAFF.

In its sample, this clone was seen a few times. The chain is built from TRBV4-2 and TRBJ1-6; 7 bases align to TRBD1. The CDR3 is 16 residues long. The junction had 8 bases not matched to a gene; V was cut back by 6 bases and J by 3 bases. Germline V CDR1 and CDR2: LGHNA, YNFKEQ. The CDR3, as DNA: TGTGCCAGCAGGGACAGGCCTTGGGACTATAATTCACCCCTCCACTTT. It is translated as CASRDRPWDYNSPLHF.

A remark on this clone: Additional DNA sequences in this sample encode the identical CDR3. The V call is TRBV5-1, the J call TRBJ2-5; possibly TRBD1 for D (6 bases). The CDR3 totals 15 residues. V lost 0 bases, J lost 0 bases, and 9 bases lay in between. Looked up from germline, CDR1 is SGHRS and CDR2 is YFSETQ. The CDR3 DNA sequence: TGCGCCAGCAGCTTGGGCGGACAGCACCAAGAGACCCAGTACTTC. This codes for CASSLGGQHQETQYF.

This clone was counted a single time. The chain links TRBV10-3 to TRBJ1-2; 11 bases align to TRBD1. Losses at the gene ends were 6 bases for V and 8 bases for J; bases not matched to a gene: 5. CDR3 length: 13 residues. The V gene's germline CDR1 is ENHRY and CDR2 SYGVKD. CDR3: CAISPGQGDGYTF. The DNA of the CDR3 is TGTGCCATCAGCCCGGGACAGGGGGACGGCTACACCTTC.

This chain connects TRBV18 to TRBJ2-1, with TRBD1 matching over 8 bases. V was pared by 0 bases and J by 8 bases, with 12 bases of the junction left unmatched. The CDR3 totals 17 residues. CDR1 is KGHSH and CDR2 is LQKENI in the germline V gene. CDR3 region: CASSPPNRRQGSDEQFF. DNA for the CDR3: TGTGCCAGCTCACCACCGAATCGGAGACAGGGGTCGGATGAGCAGTTCTTC. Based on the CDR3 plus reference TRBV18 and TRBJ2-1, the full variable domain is NAGVMQNPRHLVRRRGQEARLRCSPMKGHSHVYWYRQLPEEGLKFMVYLQKENIIDESGMPKERFSAEFPKEGPSILRIQQVVRGDSAAYFCASSPPNRRQGSDEQFFGPGTRLTVL.

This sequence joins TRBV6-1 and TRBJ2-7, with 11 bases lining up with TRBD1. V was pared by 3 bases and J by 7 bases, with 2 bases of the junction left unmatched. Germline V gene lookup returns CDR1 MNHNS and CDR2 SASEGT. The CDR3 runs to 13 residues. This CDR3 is CASSEDRGLEQYF. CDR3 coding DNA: TGTGCCAGCAGTGAGGACAGGGGGCTTGAGCAGTACTTC.

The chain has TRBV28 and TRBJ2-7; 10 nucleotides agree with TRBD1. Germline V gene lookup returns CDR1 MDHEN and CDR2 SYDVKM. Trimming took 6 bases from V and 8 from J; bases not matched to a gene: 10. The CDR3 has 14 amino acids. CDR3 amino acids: CASSPGQGPTKQYF. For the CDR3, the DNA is TGTGCCAGCAGCCCGGGACAGGGGCCTACGAAGCAGTACTTC.

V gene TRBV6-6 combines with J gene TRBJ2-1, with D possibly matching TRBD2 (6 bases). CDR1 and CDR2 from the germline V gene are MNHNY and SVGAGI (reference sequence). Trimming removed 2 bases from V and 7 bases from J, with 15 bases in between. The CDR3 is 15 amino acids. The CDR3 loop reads CASSYLASGWNEQFF. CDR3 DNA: TGTGCCAGCAGTTACCTAGCGTCCGGGTGGAATGAGCAGTTCTTC.

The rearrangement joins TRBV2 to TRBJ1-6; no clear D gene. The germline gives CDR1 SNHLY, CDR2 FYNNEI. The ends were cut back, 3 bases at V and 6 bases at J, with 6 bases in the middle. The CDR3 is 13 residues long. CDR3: CASSDLVNSPLHF. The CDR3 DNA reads TGTGCCAGCAGTGATCTCGTTAATTCACCCCTCCACTTT.

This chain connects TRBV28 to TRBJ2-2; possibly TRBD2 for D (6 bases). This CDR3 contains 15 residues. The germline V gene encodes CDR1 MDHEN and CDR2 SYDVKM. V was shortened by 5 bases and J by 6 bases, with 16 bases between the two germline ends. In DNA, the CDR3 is TGTGCCAGCAGTCCACAAACTAGCAGCGCCGGGGAGCTGTTTTTT. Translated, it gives CASSPQTSSAGELFF. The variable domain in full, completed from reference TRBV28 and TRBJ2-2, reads DVKVTQSSRYLVKRTGEKVFLECVQDMDHENMFWYRQDPGLGLRLIYFSYDVKMKEKGDIPEGYSVSREKKERFSLILESASTNQTSMYLCASSPQTSSAGELFFGEGSRLTVL.

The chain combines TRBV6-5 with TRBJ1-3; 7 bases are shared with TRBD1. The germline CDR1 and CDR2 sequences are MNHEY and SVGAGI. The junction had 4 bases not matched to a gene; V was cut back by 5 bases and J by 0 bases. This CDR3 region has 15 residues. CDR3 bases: TGTGCCAGCAGTCGGGACAGCAGCTCTGGAAACACCATATATTTT. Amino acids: CASSRDSSSGNTIYF.

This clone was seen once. The CDR3 loop reads CAWVTGTGHNSPLHF. In nucleotides, the CDR3 is TGTGCCTGGGTAACCGGGACAGGGCATAATTCACCCCTCCACTTT. J is TRBJ1-6 and V is TRBV30; 9 bases fit TRBD1. This CDR3 spans 15 amino acids. Trimming at V came to 5 bases and at J to 5 bases, leaving 7 bases not matched to a gene. Per the germline V gene, CDR1 is GTSNPN and CDR2 is SVGIG (reference sequence).

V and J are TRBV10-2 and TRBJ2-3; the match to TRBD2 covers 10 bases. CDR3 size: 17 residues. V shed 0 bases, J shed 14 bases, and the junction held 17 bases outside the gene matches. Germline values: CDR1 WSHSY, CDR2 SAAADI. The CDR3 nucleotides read TGCGCCAGCAGTGAGTCGGCCCTAGCGGGAGATAAAGCTCATGGGTATTTT. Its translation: CASSESALAGDKAHGYF.

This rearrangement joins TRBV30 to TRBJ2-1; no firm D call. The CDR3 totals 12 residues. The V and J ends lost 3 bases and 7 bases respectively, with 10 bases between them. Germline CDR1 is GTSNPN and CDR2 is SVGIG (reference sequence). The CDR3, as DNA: TGTGCCTGGAGCACTTCTTTGAATGAGCAGTTCTTC. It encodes CAWSTSLNEQFF.

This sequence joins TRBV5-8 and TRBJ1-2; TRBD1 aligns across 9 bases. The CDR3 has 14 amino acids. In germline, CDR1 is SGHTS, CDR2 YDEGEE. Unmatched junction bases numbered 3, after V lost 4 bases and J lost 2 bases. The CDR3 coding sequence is TGTGCCAGCAGCCTTGGGACAGGGAACTATGGCTACACCTTC. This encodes CASSLGTGNYGYTF.

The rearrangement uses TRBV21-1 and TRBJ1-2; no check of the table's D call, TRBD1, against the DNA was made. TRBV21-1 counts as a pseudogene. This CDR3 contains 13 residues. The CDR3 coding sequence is TGTGCCAGCAGCGAACAGGGGGGCTATGGCTACACCTTC. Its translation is CASSEQGGYGYTF.

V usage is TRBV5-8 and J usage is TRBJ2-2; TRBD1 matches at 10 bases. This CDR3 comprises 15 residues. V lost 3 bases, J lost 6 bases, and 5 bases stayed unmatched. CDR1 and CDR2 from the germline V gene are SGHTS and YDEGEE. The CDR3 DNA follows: TGTGCCAGCAGCTCCGGACAGGGGGAGGCCGGGGAGCTGTTTTTT. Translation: CASSSGQGEAGELFF. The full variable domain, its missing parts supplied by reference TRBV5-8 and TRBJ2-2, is EAGVTQSPTHLIKTRGQQATLRCSPISGHTSVYWYQQALGLGLQFLLWYDEGEERNRGNFPPRFSGRQFPNYSSELNVNALELEDSALYLCASSSGQGEAGELFFGEGSRLTVL.